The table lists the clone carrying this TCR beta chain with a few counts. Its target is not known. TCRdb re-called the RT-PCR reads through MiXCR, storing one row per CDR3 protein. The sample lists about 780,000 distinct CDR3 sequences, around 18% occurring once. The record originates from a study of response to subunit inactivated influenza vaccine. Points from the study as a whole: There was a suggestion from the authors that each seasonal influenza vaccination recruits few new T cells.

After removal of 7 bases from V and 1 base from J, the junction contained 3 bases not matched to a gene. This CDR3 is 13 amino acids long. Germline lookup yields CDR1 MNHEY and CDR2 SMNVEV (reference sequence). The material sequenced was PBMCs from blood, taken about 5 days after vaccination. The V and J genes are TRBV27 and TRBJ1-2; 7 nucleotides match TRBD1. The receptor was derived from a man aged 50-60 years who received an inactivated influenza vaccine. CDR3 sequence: CASKGGRNYGYTF. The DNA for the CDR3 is TGTGCCAGCAAAGGGGGCCGTAACTATGGCTACACCTTC.